Described below is a single T cell receptor beta chain sequence and its context. The source of the sample is a study of blood T cell repertoires in COVID-19. Study in general: Sample material is recorded as cDNA or gDNA derived from T cells, B-cell-depleted T cells, or PBMCs.

With 5 bases removed from V and 1 base from J, the gap between germline ends came to 11 bases. This CDR3 has 14 amino acids. In germline, CDR1 is SGHNT, CDR2 YENEEA. Under the authors' procedure: Reference gene primer amplification yielded estimated nucleated cell counts. The repertoire was sequenced with immunoSEQ multiplex PCR; TCRdb's copy has only in-frame clones and lacks some. V and J calls and clone size come straight from that table; D and trimming were deduced from the DNA. The table has 100,000 to 150,000 clones, 79% seen once; the top ten hold more than 35%. This clonotype was obtained from a man between 40 and 49 years old with active or convalescent COVID-19. The genes are TRBV11-3 and TRBJ2-5; D uncertain. The sample consisted of peripheral blood. CDR3 sequence: CASSPGRLQETQYF. For the CDR3, the DNA is TGTGCCAGCAGCCCCGGCAGGCTCCAAGAGACCCAGTACTTC.